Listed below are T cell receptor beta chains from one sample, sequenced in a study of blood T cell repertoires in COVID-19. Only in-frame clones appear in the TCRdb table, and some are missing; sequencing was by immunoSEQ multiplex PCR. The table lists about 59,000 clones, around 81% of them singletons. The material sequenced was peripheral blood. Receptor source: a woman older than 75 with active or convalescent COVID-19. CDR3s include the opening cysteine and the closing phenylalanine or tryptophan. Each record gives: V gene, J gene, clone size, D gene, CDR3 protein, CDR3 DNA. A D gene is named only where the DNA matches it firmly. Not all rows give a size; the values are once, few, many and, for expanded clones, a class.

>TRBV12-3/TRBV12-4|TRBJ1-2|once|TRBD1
CASSFASGGGYTF
TGTGCCAGCAGTTTCGCGTCAGGGGGCGGCTACACCTTC
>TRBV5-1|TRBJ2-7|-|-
CASSEGDGTGYEQYF
TGCGCCAGCAGCGAAGGAGACGGAACGGGCTACGAGCAGTACTTC
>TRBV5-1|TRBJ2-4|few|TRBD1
CASSLGTGLDIQYF
TGCGCCAGCAGCTTGGGGACAGGGCTTGACATTCAGTACTTC
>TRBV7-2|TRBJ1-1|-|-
CASTIVETEAFF
TGTGCCAGCACCATAGTAGAGACTGAAGCTTTCTTT
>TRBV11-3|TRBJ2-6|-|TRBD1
CASSLGTGTGANVLTF
TGTGCCAGCAGCTTAGGGACAGGGACCGGGGCCAACGTCCTGACTTTC
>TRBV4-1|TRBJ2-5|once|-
CASSQSLGETQYF
TGCGCCAGCAGCCAGTCGCTCGGGGAGACCCAGTACTTC
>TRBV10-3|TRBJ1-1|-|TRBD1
CAISDLGTANTEAFF
TGTGCCATCAGTGACCTAGGGACAGCCAACACTGAAGCTTTCTTT
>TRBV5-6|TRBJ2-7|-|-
CASSPTGSYEQYF
TGTGCCAGCAGCCCCACGGGGAGCTACGAGCAGTACTTC
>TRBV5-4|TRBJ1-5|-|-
CASSLAAGGTQHF
TGTGCCAGCAGCTTGGCCGCCGGGGGGACCCAGCATTTT
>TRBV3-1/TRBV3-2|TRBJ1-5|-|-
CASSQEYGNQPQHF
TGTGCCAGCAGCCAAGAGTACGGGAATCAGCCCCAGCATTTT
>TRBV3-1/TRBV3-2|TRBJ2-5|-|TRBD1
CASSATGVAAETQYF
TGTGCCAGCAGCGCTACAGGGGTCGCGGCGGAGACCCAGTACTTC